This T cell receptor (beta chain) was captured in a study of blood T cell repertoires in COVID-19. The CDR3 is 17 residues long. Germline values: CDR1 SEHNR, CDR2 FQNEAQ (reference sequence). The V end lost 5 bases, the J end lost 0 bases, and 16 bases lay between the germline ends. Libraries were prepared by immunoSEQ multiplex PCR; TCRdb keeps only in-frame clonotypes and omits some of them. Of about 400,000 clones detected, roughly 87% appear once; the ten largest clones hold roughly 2%. This clone was seen a few times. The rearrangement links TRBV7-9 to TRBJ1-4; tentative D call: TRBD1 (6 bases). This clonotype originated in a woman aged 40 to 50 with acute COVID-19. The sample comprised PBMCs or T cells enriched from blood (not recorded which). The CDR3 reads CASSRGEWTATNEKLFF. CDR3 sequence (DNA): TGTGCCAGCAGCCGGGGCGAATGGACAGCAACTAATGAAAAACTGTTTTTT.